A single sample is the source of the 18 T cell receptor beta chains below, sequenced in a study of response to subunit inactivated influenza vaccine. TCRdb re-derived calls from the RT-PCR reads in MiXCR, one entry per CDR3 protein. The sample has about 540,000 distinct CDR3 sequences; under 25% are singletons. These data were also reused for a study on T cells expressing NK-cell markers. That report adds: Synthesis of TCR beta cDNA relied on 5'RACE template switching carrying UMIs.

Sequenced material: CD4+ T cells sorted from PBMCs, taken about 11 days after vaccination. Every receptor here comes from a man aged 50-60 years who received an inactivated influenza vaccine.

The chain is built from TRBV7-6 and TRBJ2-5, with TRBD1 identical over 7 bases. V lost 5 bases to trimming and J lost 1 base; unmatched junction nucleotides: 10. Germline loops: CDR1 SGHVS, CDR2 FNYEAQ. The CDR3 sequence is 16 residues long. The CDR3 DNA reads as TGTGCCAGCAGCACCCCCTACCGGGACAGCCAAGAGACCCAGTACTTC. This sequence encodes CASSTPYRDSQETQYF.

This clonotype showed up just a few times. The chain combines TRBV20-1 with TRBJ2-3; weak D call: TRBD1 (6 bases). V lost 1 base to trimming and J lost 0 bases, with 20 bases between them. CDR1 is DFQATT, CDR2 SNEGSKA, per germline (reference sequence). CDR3 length: 18 residues. The CDR3 region is CSARGAQQGVGSTDTQYF. The CDR3 nucleotides read TGCAGTGCTAGAGGAGCCCAACAGGGAGTAGGCAGCACAGATACGCAGTATTTT.

This clonotype turned up a few times. The chain has TRBV30 and TRBJ1-2; TRBD1 matches at 9 bases. The length of the CDR3 is 14 residues. Germline CDR1 reads GTSNPN; CDR2 reads SVGIG (reference sequence). Trimming took 8 bases from V and 8 from J; bases not matched to a gene: 15. CDR3 amino acids: CARLDRGTASGYTF. The DNA of the CDR3 is TGTGCCCGGCTTGACAGGGGGACGGCGTCAGGCTACACCTTC.

V gene TRBV28 combines with J gene TRBJ1-2, with D maybe TRBD1 (5 bases). The germline V and J ends were trimmed by 4 bases and 7 bases, with 16 bases remaining between them. The CDR3 runs 14 residues. Germline V gene lookup returns CDR1 MDHEN and CDR2 SYDVKM. The CDR3, as DNA: TGTGCCAGCAGTTCCCCGGGACGCGATGGTGGCTACACCTTC. Encoded protein: CASSSPGRDGGYTF.

At least ten counts were recorded for this clonotype. J is TRBJ1-2 and V is TRBV12-3 or TRBV12-4, with D unclear. The CDR3 length is 13 residues. With 4 bases removed from V and 2 bases from J, the gap between germline ends came to 8 bases. The CDR3: CASSSEVNYGYTF. The CDR3 coding sequence is TGTGCCAGCAGTTCCGAGGTGAACTATGGCTACACCTTC.

The chain joins TRBV12-3 or TRBV12-4 to TRBJ2-1, with D perhaps assigned TRBD1 or TRBD2 (6 bases each). The V gene lost 3 bases and the J gene lost 3 bases, with 12 bases spanning the gap. This CDR3 comprises 15 residues. CDR3: CASSFRGAFYNEQFF. The CDR3 DNA follows: TGTGCCAGCAGTTTTAGGGGGGCATTCTACAATGAGCAGTTCTTC.

This clonotype was recorded at least ten times. CDR3 region: CASSYRVGDQPQHF. As DNA, the CDR3 is TGTGCCAGCAGTTACAGGGTTGGAGATCAGCCCCAGCATTTT. The chain links TRBV6-5 to TRBJ1-5; D remains ambiguous. The germline V gene encodes CDR1 MNHEY and CDR2 SVGAGI. Deletions cut 2 bases from V and 5 bases from J, with 10 bases between. The CDR3 is made up of 14 amino acids.

The J gene is TRBJ2-2, the V gene TRBV2, with D possibly being TRBD1 (5 bases). The CDR3 length is 14 residues. Per germline, CDR1 SNHLY and CDR2 FYNNEI. The germline V and J ends were trimmed by 6 bases and 3 bases, with 11 bases remaining between them. The CDR3 spells CASRRTPDTGELFF. Here the CDR3 DNA reads TGTGCCAGCAGAAGGACACCGGACACCGGGGAGCTGTTTTTT.

The table lists this clonotype with a few counts. This chain connects TRBV6-5 to TRBJ2-2, with no clear D. The ends were cut back, 0 bases at V and 3 bases at J, with 11 bases in the middle. The CDR3 totals 16 residues. The germline gives CDR1 MNHEY, CDR2 SVGAGI. The CDR3 sequence: CASSYSPRSYTGELFF. CDR3 DNA: TGTGCCAGCAGTTACTCGCCCAGATCATACACCGGGGAGCTGTTTTTT.

This clonotype was counted between two and nine times. The J gene is TRBJ2-1, the V gene TRBV20-1; tentative D call: TRBD1 (6 bases). This CDR3 region has 15 residues. The germline V gene has CDR1 DFQATT and CDR2 SNEGSKA (reference sequence). Trimming took off 0 bases at V and 1 base at J, with 10 bases between the two ends. This CDR3 is CSARDLRGSYNEQFF. The CDR3 DNA reads as TGCAGTGCTAGAGATCTCAGGGGTTCCTACAATGAGCAGTTCTTC.

The V gene is TRBV20-1, the J gene TRBJ1-5; no clear D. Between the trimmed V and J ends, which lost 0 bases and 4 bases, there was a span of 4 bases. The germline CDR1 and CDR2 sequences are DFQATT and SNEGSKA (reference sequence). This CDR3 comprises 12 residues. Here the CDR3 DNA reads TGCAGTGCTAGAGATCAAAATCAGCCCCAGCATTTT. Translation gives CSARDQNQPQHF.

The chain employs TRBV7-9 and TRBJ1-4; D remains ambiguous. Per the germline V gene, CDR1 is SEHNR and CDR2 is FQNEAQ (reference sequence). Deletions cut 0 bases from V and 8 bases from J, with 7 bases between. The CDR3 covers 13 residues. The CDR3: CASSLAPHEKLFF. The CDR3 DNA reads as TGTGCCAGCAGCTTAGCCCCGCACGAAAAACTGTTTTTT.

This clonotype was counted only a few times. The chain is built from TRBV4-2 and TRBJ2-7; possible D gene TRBD1, 6 bases. V dropped 2 bases and J dropped 4 bases, with 15 bases sitting between them. Germline assignment: CDR1 LGHNA and CDR2 YNFKEQ. This CDR3 contains 15 residues. The CDR3 coding sequence is TGTGCCAGCAGCCAACAAACCGGGACACTATACGAGCAGTACTTC. Translating gives CASSQQTGTLYEQYF.

The chain recombines TRBV12-3 or TRBV12-4 with TRBJ2-7; TRBD1 matches 8 bases. The CDR3 consists of 14 residues. V lost 5 bases and J lost 6; bases outside the gene matches: 9. Here the CDR3 reads CASSPWTGPSEQYF. As DNA, the CDR3 is TGTGCCAGCAGTCCATGGACAGGGCCGAGCGAGCAGTACTTC.

The rearrangement links TRBV11-2 to TRBJ2-2; 11 nucleotides line up with TRBD2. J lost 2 bases, V lost 6 bases, and 17 bases had no gene match. Germline V gene data show CDR1 as SGHAT and CDR2 as FQNNGV. The CDR3 is made up of 20 amino acids. The CDR3 DNA is TGTGCCAGCAGATATCGTAATCCACTAGCGGGAGTATCAAACACCGGGGAGCTGTTTTTT. Its protein product is CASRYRNPLAGVSNTGELFF. Together with reference TRBV11-2 and TRBJ2-2, the CDR3 gives the full variable domain: EAGVAQSPRYKIIEKRQSVAFWCNPISGHATLYWYQQILGQGPKLLIQFQNNGVVDDSQLPKDRFSAERLKGVDSTLKIQPAKLEDSAVYLCASRYRNPLAGVSNTGELFFGEGSRLTVL.

This clonotype has a handful of counts. The rearrangement links TRBV20-1 to TRBJ1-1, with D maybe TRBD1 (5 bases). Germline values: CDR1 DFQATT, CDR2 SNEGSKA (reference sequence). This CDR3 has 15 amino acids. V lost 3 bases to trimming and J lost 1 base, with 15 bases between them. The chain's CDR3 is CSARNPQGENTEAFF. The CDR3, as DNA: TGCAGTGCTAGGAACCCGCAGGGAGAGAACACTGAAGCTTTCTTT.

The chain carries TRBV30 and TRBJ1-2; D call uncertain. V lost 4 bases and J 4 bases, leaving 16 bases between the germline ends. The CDR3 runs 14 residues. CDR1 is GTSNPN and CDR2 is SVGIG in the germline V gene (reference sequence). The CDR3 DNA reads as TGTGCCTGGACGGTTCGGGCCATAGTCTATGGCTACACCTTC. This sequence encodes CAWTVRAIVYGYTF.

J is TRBJ2-1 and V is TRBV24-1; no clear D gene. Trimming pared 5 bases from V and 10 bases from J, leaving 8 bases between. CDR3 length equals 11 residues. Germline values: CDR1 KGHDR, CDR2 SFDVKD. The CDR3 loop reads CATSALGEQFF. Here the CDR3 DNA reads TGTGCCACCAGTGCCCTGGGCGAGCAGTTCTTC.